This T cell receptor (beta chain) was captured in a study of shared clonotypes between healthy human individuals. Study-level information: Plates per donor: three CD4 naive, three CD4 memory, two CD8 naive, one CD8 memory. The study, taken as a whole, reports: At large depth, rarefaction still showed sorted-subset sequencing to be incomplete. Only blood was sampled, and tissue TCR repertoires likely differ from blood ones.

On this clone: Its target is not known.

The table came from immunoSEQ multiplex PCR; TCRdb's copy has only in-frame clones and leaves some out. The sample records some 2,400,000 clones, approximately 94% being singletons. Germline trimming cut 4 bases from V and 6 bases from J; bases unmatched to any gene: 4. Germline V CDR1 and CDR2: MNHEY, SVGAGI. This CDR3 region has 14 residues. The material sequenced was naive CD4+ T cells sorted from blood. Subset given: CD45RA+ positively selected. The clonotype originates from a man aged 18 to 29 in good health. This rearrangement joins TRBV6-5 to TRBJ2-1; 9 nucleotides line up with TRBD2. The CDR3 coding sequence is TGTGCCAGCAGTTCAGGGCGGGGGGGCAATGAGCAGTTCTTC. Translating it yields CASSSGRGGNEQFF.